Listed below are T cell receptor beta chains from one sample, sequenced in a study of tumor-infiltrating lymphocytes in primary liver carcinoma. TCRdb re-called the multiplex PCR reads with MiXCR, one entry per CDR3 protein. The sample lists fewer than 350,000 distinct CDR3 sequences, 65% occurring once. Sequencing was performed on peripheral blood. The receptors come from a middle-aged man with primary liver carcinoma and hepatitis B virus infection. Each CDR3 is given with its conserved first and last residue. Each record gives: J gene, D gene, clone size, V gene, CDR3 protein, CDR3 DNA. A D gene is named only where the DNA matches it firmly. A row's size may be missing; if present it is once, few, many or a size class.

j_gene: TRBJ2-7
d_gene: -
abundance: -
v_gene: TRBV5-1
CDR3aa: CASGLSSGAYEQYF
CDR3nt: TGCGCCAGCGGCTTGTCCTCCGGGGCTTACGAGCAGTACTTC

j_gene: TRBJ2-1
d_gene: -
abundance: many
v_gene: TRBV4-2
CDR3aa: CASSPTSYNEQFF
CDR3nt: TGTGCCAGCAGCCCGACCTCCTACAATGAGCAGTTCTTC

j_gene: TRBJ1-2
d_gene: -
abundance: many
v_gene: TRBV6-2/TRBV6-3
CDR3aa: CASSAIGRPTF
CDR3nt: TGTGCCAGCAGTGCTATTGGGCGACCCACCTTC

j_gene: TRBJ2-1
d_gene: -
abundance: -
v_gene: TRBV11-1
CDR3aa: CASSFSPGLSYNEQFF
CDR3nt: TGTGCCAGCAGCTTTTCCCCGGGACTTTCCTACAATGAGCAGTTCTTC

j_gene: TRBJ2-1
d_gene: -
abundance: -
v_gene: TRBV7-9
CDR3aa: CASNFPGASYNEQFF
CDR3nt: TGTGCCAGCAACTTTCCGGGGGCCTCCTACAATGAGCAGTTCTTC

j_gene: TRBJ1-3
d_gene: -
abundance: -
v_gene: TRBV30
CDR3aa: CAWRPDSPGNTIYF
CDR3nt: TGTGCCTGGAGACCGGACTCCCCTGGAAACACCATATATTTT

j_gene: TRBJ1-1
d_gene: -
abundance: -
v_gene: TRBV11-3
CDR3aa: CACSFTGSSTEALF
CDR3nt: TGTGCCTGCAGCTTTACGGGTTCGAGCACTGAAGCTTTATTT

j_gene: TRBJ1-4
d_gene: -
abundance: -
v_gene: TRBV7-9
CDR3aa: CASSLGSQGEKLLF
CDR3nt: TGTGCCAGCAGCTTAGGAAGCCAAGGAGAAAAACTGCTTTTT

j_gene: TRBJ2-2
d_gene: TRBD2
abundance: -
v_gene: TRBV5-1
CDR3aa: CASSSRGYLSTGELFF
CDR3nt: TGCGCCAGCAGCTCGCGGGGGTACCTGAGCACCGGGGAGCTGTTTTTT

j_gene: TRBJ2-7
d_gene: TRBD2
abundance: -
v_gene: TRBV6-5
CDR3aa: CASGYSGTRGYEQYF
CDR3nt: TGTGCCAGCGGTTACTCCGGGACTAGAGGATACGAGCAGTACTTC

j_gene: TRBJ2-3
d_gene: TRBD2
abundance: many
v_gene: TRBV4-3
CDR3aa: CASSQRERTDTQYF
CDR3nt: TGCGCCAGCAGCCAGCGGGAGCGGACAGATACGCAGTATTTT

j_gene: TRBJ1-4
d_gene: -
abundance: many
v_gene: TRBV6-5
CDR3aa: CASSYSVNRDEKLFF
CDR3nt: TGTGCCAGCAGTTACTCGGTAAACAGGGATGAAAAACTGTTTTTT

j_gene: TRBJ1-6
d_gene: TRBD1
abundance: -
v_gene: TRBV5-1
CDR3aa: CASAAGTADNAPLHF
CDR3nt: TGCGCCAGCGCAGCAGGGACAGCCGATAATGCACCCCTCCACTTT